This TCR beta chain was retrieved from a study of OX40 agonist ivuxolimab in advanced cancers. About the full investigation: Ivuxolimab, which targeted the costimulatory receptor OX40 (CD134), was an agonistic, fully human IgG2 monoclonal antibody. Partial responses occurred in three dose-escalation patients: two with cutaneous melanoma and one with hepatocellular carcinoma. A male proportion of 82.7% and a mean age of roughly 55 years, ranging from 23 to 79, were recorded for the dose-escalation cohort. The paper covers the monotherapy dose-escalation part of the phase I ivuxolimab trial, which included N of about 56 patients. Prior anti-PD-1, anti-PD-L1 or anti-CTLA-4 therapy was permitted, and checkpoint inhibitors had been received by under 50% of dose-escalation patients. Of the approximately 53 patients in dose escalation, about 20 had hepatocellular carcinoma, some 15 had melanoma, 9 had renal cell carcinoma and 9 had head and neck cancer. The point of sequencing TCRbeta in the periphery was to test whether ivuxolimab changed TCR sequence diversity and drove clonal T-cell expansion. Intravenous ivuxolimab was administered to patients every 2 weeks at six dose levels: 0.01, 0.1, 0.3, 1.5, 3 and 10 mg/kg.

The germline V gene encodes CDR1 KGHSH and CDR2 LQKENI. The CDR3 goes from the cysteine to the phenylalanine over 18 residues. Only the CDR3 portion is preserved as DNA: 54 bases, with reading frame beginning at the first base. V has 3 bases trimmed and J has 0 bases trimmed; junction bases matching no gene number 9. The trial excluded patients who had a history of autoimmune disease or were on systemic immunosuppression. In every dose cohort, peripheral blood was drawn for TCR sequencing at baseline, cycle 4 day 1, and cycle 7 day 1. Samples came from an open-label, multicenter, first-in-human phase I dose-escalation trial of ivuxolimab. Adults with locally advanced or metastatic melanoma, renal cell, hepatocellular, or head and neck squamous cell carcinoma were enrolled in the trial. CD4+ and CD8+ T cells were sorted separately from peripheral blood before TCR sequencing. Genomic DNA was isolated from the sorted cells so that the TCRbeta CDR3 region could be sequenced. The immunoSEQ Assay was used to sequence the TCRbeta CDR3 regions. TCRdb carries this immuneACCESS record with in-frame sequences only. Its versions omit some clonotypes, under half of them owing to an unresolved V gene in the studies checked, with the rest unexplained. In this sample the table shows over 45,000 clones, 93% of which occur a single time. 15% to 20% of the sample rests with the top ten.

Study-wide findings and limitations: On average, CD8+ T cells showed more expanded clones than CD4+ T cells after ivuxolimab. Clonal expansion of both CD4+ and CD8+ blood T cells was observed from baseline to week 6 at doses 0.1 to 3.0 mg/kg. In partial responders in the 0.1-3.0 mg/kg groups, normalized peripheral clonal expansion was found to be among the lowest, especially among CD8+ T cells. The antigen specificity of the clonally expanded peripheral T cells was not determined. Low levels of normalized T-cell clonal expansion were also seen in some nonresponding patients.

For this clone: Its target antigen remains unknown. The sample holds no much larger clone one base away, and base qualities are not on file.

The rearrangement combines TRBV18 with TRBJ2-1; the central 9 bases match TRBD1. Material: CD4+ or CD8+ T cells sorted from blood, obtained in a trial of the OX40 agonist ivuxolimab. The TCR sequence derives from an adult with an advanced solid tumor such as melanoma, head and neck, liver or kidney cancer. The CDR3 in this case is CASSPQRDRASSYNEQFF. The DNA sequence is TGTGCCAGCTCACCCCAGAGGGACAGGGCCAGCTCCTACAATGAGCAGTTCTTC. With all but the CDR3 taken from the reference TRBV18 and TRBJ2-1 genes, the full variable domain is: NAGVMQNPRHLVRRRGQEARLRCSPMKGHSHVYWYRQLPEEGLKFMVYLQKENIIDESGMPKERFSAEFPKEGPSILRIQQVVRGDSAAYFCASSPQRDRASSYNEQFFGPGTRLTVL.